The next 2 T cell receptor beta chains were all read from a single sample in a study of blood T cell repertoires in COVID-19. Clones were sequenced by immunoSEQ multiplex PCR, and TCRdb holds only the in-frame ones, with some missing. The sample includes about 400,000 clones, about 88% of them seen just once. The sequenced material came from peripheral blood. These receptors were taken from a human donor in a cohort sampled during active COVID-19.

Here the CDR3 reads CASSVRGSQHNEQFF. The DNA of the CDR3 is TGTGCCAGCAGCGTCCGCGGGAGTCAACACAATGAGCAGTTCTTC. The rearrangement joins TRBV9 to TRBJ2-1; TRBD2 matches at 7 bases. Germline V gene lookup returns CDR1 SGDLS and CDR2 YYNGEE. CDR3 length equals 15 residues. V lost 2 bases to trimming and J lost 5 bases; unmatched junction nucleotides: 7.

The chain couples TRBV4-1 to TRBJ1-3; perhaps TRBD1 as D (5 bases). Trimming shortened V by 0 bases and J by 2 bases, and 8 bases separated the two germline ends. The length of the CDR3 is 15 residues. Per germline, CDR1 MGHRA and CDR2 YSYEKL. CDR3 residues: CASSQEPTAGNTIYF. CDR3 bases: TGCGCCAGCAGCCAAGAACCGACAGCTGGAAACACCATATATTTT.